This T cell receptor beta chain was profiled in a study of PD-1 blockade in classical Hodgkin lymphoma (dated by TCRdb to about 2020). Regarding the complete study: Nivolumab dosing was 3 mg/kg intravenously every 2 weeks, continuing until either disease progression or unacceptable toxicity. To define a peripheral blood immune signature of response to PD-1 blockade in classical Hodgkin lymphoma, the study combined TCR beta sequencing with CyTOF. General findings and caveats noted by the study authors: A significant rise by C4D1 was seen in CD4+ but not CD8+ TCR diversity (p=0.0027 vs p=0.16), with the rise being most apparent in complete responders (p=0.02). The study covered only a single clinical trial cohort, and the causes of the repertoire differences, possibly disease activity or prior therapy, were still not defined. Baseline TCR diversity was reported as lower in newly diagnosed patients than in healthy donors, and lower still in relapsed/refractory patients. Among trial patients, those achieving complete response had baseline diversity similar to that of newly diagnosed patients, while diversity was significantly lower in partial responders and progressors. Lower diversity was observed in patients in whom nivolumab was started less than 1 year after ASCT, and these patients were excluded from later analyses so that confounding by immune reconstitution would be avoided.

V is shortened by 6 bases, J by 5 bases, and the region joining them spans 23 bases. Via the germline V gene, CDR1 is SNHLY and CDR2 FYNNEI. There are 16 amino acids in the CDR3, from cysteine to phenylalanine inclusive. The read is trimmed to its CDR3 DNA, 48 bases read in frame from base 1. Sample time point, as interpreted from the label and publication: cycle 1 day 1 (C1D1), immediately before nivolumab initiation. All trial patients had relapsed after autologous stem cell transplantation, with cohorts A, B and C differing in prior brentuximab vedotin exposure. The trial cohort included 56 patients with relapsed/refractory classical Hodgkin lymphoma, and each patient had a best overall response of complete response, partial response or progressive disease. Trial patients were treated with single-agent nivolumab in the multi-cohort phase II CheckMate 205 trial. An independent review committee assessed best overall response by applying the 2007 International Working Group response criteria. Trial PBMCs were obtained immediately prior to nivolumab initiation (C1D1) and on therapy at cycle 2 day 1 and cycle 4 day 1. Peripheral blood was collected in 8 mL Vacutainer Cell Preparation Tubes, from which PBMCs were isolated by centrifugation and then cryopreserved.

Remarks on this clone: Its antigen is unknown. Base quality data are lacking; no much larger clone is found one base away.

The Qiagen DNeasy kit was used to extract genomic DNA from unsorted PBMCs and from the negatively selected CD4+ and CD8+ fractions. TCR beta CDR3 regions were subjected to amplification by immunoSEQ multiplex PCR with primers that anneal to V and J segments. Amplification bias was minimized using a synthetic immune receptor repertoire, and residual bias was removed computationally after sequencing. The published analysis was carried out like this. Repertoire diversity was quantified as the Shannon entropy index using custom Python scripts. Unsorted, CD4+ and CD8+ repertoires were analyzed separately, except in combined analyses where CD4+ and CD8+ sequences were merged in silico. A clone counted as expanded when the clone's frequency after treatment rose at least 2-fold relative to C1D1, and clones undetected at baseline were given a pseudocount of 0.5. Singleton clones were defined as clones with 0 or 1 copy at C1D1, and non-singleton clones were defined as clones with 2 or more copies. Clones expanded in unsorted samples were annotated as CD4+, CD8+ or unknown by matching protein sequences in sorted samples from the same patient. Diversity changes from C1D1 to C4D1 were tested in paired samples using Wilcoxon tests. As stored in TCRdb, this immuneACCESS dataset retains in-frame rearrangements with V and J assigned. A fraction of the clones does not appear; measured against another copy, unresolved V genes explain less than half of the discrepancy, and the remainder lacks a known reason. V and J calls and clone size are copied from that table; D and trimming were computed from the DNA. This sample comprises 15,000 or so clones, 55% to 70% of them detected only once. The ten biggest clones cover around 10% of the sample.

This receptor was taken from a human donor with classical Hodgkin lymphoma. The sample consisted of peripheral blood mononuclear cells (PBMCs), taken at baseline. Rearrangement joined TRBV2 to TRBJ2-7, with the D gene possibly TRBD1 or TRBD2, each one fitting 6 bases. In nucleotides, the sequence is TGTGCCAGCAGGGTGGACAGAGGGGGGCAGATTCACGAGCAGTACTTC. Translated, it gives CASRVDRGGQIHEQYF.